The 18 T cell receptor beta chains reported below all come from one sample, sequenced in a study of cytotoxic CD8 clonotypes in ibrutinib-treated CLL. The protocol was immunoSEQ multiplex PCR, while the TCRdb copy is restricted to in-frame clones and leaves out a portion. The sample lists about 330,000 clones, 60% to 80% occurring once. This specimen consisted of PBMCs, obtained after 36 months of ibrutinib treatment. All receptors derive from a human donor with chronic lymphocytic leukemia.

The chain employs TRBV28 and TRBJ2-1, with D perhaps TRBD1 or TRBD2 (5 bases each). With 5 bases removed from V and 4 bases from J, the gap between germline ends came to 18 bases. The length of the CDR3 is 16 residues. In germline, CDR1 is MDHEN, CDR2 SYDVKM. CDR3 in amino acids: CASSPPRGPGYNEQFF. As DNA, the CDR3 is TGTGCCAGCAGTCCCCCCCGGGGCCCGGGGTACAATGAGCAGTTCTTC. Drawing the rest from reference TRBV28 and TRBJ2-1, the complete variable domain is DVKVTQSSRYLVKRTGEKVFLECVQDMDHENMFWYRQDPGLGLRLIYFSYDVKMKEKGDIPEGYSVSREKKERFSLILESASTNQTSMYLCASSPPRGPGYNEQFFGPGTRLTVL.

In regard to this clone: One junction end does not reproduce the germline sequence, and a read error may be involved. The rearrangement joins TRBV7-3 to TRBJ2-7; D tentatively reads TRBD1 or TRBD2 (6 bases each). Germline V gene lookup returns CDR1 SGHTA and CDR2 FQGTGA. The CDR3 has 13 residues. The CDR3 protein is CASSQGLGGPKLF. CDR3 DNA sequence: TGTGCCAGCAGCCAGGGCCTAGGGGGGCCGAAGCTGTTC.

The V and J genes are TRBV5-1 and TRBJ2-1, with TRBD2 matching 9 bases. Germline CDR1 is SGHRS and CDR2 is YFSETQ. V shed 6 bases and J 3 bases; nucleotides not matched to a gene: 13. The CDR3 spans 17 residues. The CDR3 region is CASMGVLAGEGYNEQFF. CDR3 coding DNA: TGCGCCAGCATGGGGGTTTTAGCGGGAGAGGGCTACAATGAGCAGTTCTTC.

For the CDR3, the DNA is TGTGCCAGCACCCTCAGGGTTAGCAATCAGCCCCAGCATTTT. As protein: CASTLRVSNQPQHF. The chain employs TRBV6-5 and TRBJ1-5, with D perhaps matching TRBD1 (5 bases). CDR3 length: 14 amino acids. CDR1 and CDR2 (germline): MNHEY, SVGAGI. The V end was cut by 7 bases, the J end by 0 bases, with 10 bases between.

The V and J genes are TRBV10-3 and TRBJ2-7; 10 bases agree with TRBD1. Trimming took 5 bases from V and 4 from J; bases not matched to a gene: 2. The germline CDR1 and CDR2 sequences are ENHRY and SYGVKD. The CDR3 is 13 residues long. The DNA for the CDR3 is TGTGCCATCAGTAGACAGGGGGCTTACGAGCAGTACTTC. Translated, it gives CAISRQGAYEQYF.

The chain combines TRBV19 with TRBJ1-5, with D possibly TRBD1 on 6 matching bases. V lost 5 bases and J 3 bases, leaving 11 bases between the germline ends. This CDR3 comprises 14 residues. Germline V gene lookup returns CDR1 LNHDA and CDR2 SQIVND (reference sequence). For the CDR3, the DNA is TGTGCCAGTAGTCTTCGGGACAACAATCAGCCCCAGCATTTT. This codes for CASSLRDNNQPQHF.

The rearrangement links TRBV23-1 to TRBJ2-7; 10 bases are a match to TRBD1. TRBV23-1 is an ORF for which the function is uncertain. The junction had 6 bases not matched to a gene; V was cut back by 2 bases and J by 2 bases. CDR3 length: 16 amino acids. The CDR3 loop is CASSQGSGTGAYEQYF. In DNA, the CDR3 is TGCGCCAGCAGTCAAGGGTCCGGGACAGGGGCCTACGAGCAGTACTTC.

The genes are TRBV18 and TRBJ2-1; 13 bases are a match to TRBD2. This CDR3 contains 15 residues. The germline V gene has CDR1 KGHSH and CDR2 LQKENI. The V segment lost 3 bases and the J segment 9 bases; nucleotides outside the gene matches: 5. The CDR3 DNA sequence: TGTGCCAGCTCACCGGGACTAGCGGGATTCGGTGAGCAGTTCTTC. The encoded protein is CASSPGLAGFGEQFF.

The rearrangement joins TRBV5-1 to TRBJ2-5; 7 nucleotides match TRBD2. Unmatched junction bases numbered 3, after V lost 1 base and J lost 3 bases. The CDR3 runs to 14 residues. CDR1 and CDR2 (germline): SGHRS, YFSETQ. DNA for the CDR3: TGCGCCAGCAGCTTGATAGGGAGGGAAGAGACCCAGTACTTC. Translated: CASSLIGREETQYF.

The chain links TRBV7-9 to TRBJ2-7; TRBD2 agrees at 15 bases. The J segment lost 5 bases and the V segment lost 5 bases, leaving 7 bases of the junction unmatched. The germline CDR1 and CDR2 sequences are SEHNR and FQNEAQ (reference sequence). The CDR3 extends over 16 amino acids. CDR3 amino acids: CASSPGTSGGRHEQYF. DNA for the CDR3: TGTGCCAGCAGCCCGGGGACTAGCGGGGGGCGGCACGAGCAGTACTTC. Full variable domain (missing parts from reference TRBV7-9 and TRBJ2-7): DTGVSQNPRHKITKRGQNVTFRCDPISEHNRLYWYRQTLGQGPEFLTYFQNEAQLEKSRLLSDRFSAERPKGSFSTLEIQRTEQGDSAMYLCASSPGTSGGRHEQYFGPGTRLTVT.

The J gene is TRBJ2-7, the V gene TRBV7-3; tentatively, D is TRBD1 or TRBD2 (6 bases each). CDR3 length: 14 amino acids. CDR1 SGHTA and CDR2 FQGTGA come from the germline V gene. The V end was cut by 1 base, the J end by 5 bases, with 12 bases between. The DNA of the CDR3 is TGTGCCAGCAGCTTAAGGGGGCCGGGGGACGAGCAGTACTTC. It yields the protein CASSLRGPGDEQYF.

In this sample, this clone turned up a few times. The chain combines TRBV5-1 with TRBJ2-7, with D hard to call. The CDR3 totals 15 residues. With 0 bases removed from V and 4 bases from J, the gap between germline ends came to 14 bases. CDR1 and CDR2 (germline): SGHRS, YFSETQ. The CDR3 region has the DNA TGCGCCAGCAGCTTGGGCCCTAGTAATGAGTACGAGCAGTACTTC. Its translation: CASSLGPSNEYEQYF.

The J gene is TRBJ1-1, the V gene TRBV5-1, with 7 nucleotides matching TRBD1. V lost 5 bases, J lost 0 bases, and 4 bases stayed unmatched. The CDR3 runs 14 residues. Germline assignment: CDR1 SGHRS and CDR2 YFSETQ. The chain's CDR3 is CASRSGQVNTEAFF. In DNA form, the CDR3 reads TGCGCCAGCAGGTCAGGACAGGTGAACACTGAAGCTTTCTTT.

The chain joins TRBV4-3 to TRBJ2-7; D is uncertain. This CDR3 comprises 13 residues. Trimming stripped 0 bases from V and 2 bases from J, with 5 bases between. Germline V gene sequence: CDR1 LGHNA, CDR2 YSLEER. This CDR3 is CASSQDSTYEQYF. Here the CDR3 DNA reads TGCGCCAGCAGCCAAGATAGTACCTACGAGCAGTACTTC.

The gene calls are TRBV25-1 and TRBJ2-7; D is uncertain. In germline, CDR1 is MGHDK, CDR2 SYGVNS. The length of the CDR3 is 11 residues. Trimming cost V 5 bases and J 3 bases, with 5 bases left between them. CDR3: CASSSIYEQYF. In nucleotides, the CDR3 is TGTGCCAGCAGTTCCATCTACGAGCAGTACTTC.

This clone was counted a single time. The J gene is TRBJ2-7, the V gene TRBV5-1; D remains ambiguous. The germline gives CDR1 SGHRS, CDR2 YFSETQ. V was trimmed by 7 bases and J by 0 bases, leaving 14 bases between them. CDR3 length: 14 residues. CDR3 in DNA: TGCGCCAGCGCGTCTCAGAAAAGCTCCTACGAGCAGTACTTC. Translation: CASASQKSSYEQYF.

There are a few counts of this clone. J is TRBJ2-7 and V is TRBV4-1; D remains unclear. V shed 4 bases and J shed 6 bases, with 19 bases lying between them. Germline CDR1 is MGHRA and CDR2 is YSYEKL. The CDR3 is 15 residues long. The CDR3 protein is CASSLLRTDNLEQYF. The CDR3 nucleotides are TGCGCCAGCAGCCTCTTGAGGACCGACAACCTCGAGCAGTACTTC.

This chain joins TRBV7-2 and TRBJ2-5, with TRBD1 matching over 7 bases. This CDR3 has 15 amino acids. Germline lookup yields CDR1 SGHTA and CDR2 FQGNSA. With 4 bases clipped from V and 2 bases from J, the junction kept 7 bases outside the gene matches. As DNA, the CDR3 is TGTGCCAGCAGCTCCAGGGGGAGTATGCAAGAGACCCAGTACTTC. Its protein is CASSSRGSMQETQYF.